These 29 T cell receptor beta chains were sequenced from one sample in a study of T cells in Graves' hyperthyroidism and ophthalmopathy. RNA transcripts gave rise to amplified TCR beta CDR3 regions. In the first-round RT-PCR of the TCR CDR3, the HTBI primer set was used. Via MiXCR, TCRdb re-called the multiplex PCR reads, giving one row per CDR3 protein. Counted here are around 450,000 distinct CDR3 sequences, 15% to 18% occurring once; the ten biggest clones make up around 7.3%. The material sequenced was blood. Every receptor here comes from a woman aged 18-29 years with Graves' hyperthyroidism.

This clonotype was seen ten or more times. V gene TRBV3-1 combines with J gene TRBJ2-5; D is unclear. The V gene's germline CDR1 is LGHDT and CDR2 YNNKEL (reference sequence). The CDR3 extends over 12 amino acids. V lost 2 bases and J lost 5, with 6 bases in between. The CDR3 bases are TGTGCCAGCAGCCAATTCGCGGAGACCCAGTACTTC. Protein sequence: CASSQFAETQYF.

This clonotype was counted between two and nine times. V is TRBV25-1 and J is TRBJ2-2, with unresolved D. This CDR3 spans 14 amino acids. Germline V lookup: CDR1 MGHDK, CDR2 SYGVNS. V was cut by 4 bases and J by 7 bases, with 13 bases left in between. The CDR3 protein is CASSAKDRLGELFF. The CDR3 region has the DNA TGTGCCAGCAGTGCGAAGGACCGGCTCGGGGAGCTGTTTTTT.

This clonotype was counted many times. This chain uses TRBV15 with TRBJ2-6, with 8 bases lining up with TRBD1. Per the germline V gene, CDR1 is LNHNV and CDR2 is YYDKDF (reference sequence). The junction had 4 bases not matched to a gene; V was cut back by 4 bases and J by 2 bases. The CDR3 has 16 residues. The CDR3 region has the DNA TGTGCCACCAGCATCCAGACAGGGGCTGGGGCCAACGTCCTGACTTTC. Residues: CATSIQTGAGANVLTF.

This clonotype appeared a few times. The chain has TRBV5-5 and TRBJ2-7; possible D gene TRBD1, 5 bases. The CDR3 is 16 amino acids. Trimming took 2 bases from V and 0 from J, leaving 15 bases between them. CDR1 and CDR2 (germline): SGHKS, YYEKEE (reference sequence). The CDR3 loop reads CASSFPQGWGSYEQYF. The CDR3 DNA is TGTGCCAGCAGCTTCCCTCAGGGTTGGGGCTCCTACGAGCAGTACTTC.

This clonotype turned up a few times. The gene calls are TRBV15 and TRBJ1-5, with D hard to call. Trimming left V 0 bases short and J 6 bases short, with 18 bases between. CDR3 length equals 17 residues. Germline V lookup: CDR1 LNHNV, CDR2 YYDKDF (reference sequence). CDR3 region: CATSRDRGREVTQPQHF. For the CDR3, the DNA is TGTGCCACCAGCAGAGATCGGGGAAGGGAGGTCACTCAGCCCCAGCATTTT. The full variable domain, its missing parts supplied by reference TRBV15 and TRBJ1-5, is DAMVIQNPRYQVTQFGKPVTLSCSQTLNHNVMYWYQQKSSQAPKLLFHYYDKDFNNEADTPDNFQSRRPNTSFCFLDIRSPGLGDTAMYLCATSRDRGREVTQPQHFGDGTRLSIL.

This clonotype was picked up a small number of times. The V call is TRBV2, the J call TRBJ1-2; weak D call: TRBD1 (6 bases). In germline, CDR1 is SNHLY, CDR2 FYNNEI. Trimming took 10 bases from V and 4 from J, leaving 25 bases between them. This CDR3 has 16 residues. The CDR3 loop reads CATSVPGTGIGYGYTF. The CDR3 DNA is TGTGCCACAAGCGTCCCCGGCACAGGGATCGGCTATGGCTACACCTTC. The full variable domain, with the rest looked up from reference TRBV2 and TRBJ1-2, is EPEVTQTPSHQVTQMGQEVILRCVPISNHLYFYWYRQILGQKVEFLVSFYNNEISEKSEIFDDQFSVERPDGSNFTLKIRSTKLEDSAMYFCATSVPGTGIGYGYTFGSGTRLTVV.

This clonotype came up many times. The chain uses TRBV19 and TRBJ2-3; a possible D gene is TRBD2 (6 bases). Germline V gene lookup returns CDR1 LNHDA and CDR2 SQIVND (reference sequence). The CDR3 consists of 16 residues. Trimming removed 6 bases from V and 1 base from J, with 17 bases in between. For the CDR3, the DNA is TGTGCCAGTAGGCCTGGGGGGAGGACGGGCACAGATACGCAGTATTTT. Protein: CASRPGGRTGTDTQYF.

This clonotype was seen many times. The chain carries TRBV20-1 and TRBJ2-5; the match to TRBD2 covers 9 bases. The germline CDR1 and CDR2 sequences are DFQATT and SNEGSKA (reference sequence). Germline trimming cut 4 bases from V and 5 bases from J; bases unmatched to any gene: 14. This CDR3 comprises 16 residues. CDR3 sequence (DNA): TGCAGTGCTATCAACCTAGCGGGATTATCATGGGAGACCCAGTACTTC. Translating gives CSAINLAGLSWETQYF.

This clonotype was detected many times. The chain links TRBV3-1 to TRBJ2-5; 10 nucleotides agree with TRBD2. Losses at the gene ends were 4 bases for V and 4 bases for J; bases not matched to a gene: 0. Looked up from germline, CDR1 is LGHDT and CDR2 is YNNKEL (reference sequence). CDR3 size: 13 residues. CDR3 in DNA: TGTGCCAGCAGCCGACTAGCGGGAGAGACCCAGTACTTC. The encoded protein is CASSRLAGETQYF.

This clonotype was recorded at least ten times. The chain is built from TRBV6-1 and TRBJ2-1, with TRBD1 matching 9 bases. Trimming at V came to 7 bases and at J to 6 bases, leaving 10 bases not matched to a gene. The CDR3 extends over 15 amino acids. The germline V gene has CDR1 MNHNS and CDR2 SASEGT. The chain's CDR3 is CASNEGTGIVNEQFF. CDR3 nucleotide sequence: TGTGCCAGCAACGAAGGGACAGGGATAGTCAATGAGCAGTTCTTC.

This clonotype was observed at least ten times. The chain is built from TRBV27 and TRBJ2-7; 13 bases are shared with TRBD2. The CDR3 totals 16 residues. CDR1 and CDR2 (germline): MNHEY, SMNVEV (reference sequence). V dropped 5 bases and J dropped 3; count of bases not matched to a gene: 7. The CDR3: CASSPTLAGGFYEQYF. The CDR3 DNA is TGTGCCAGCAGTCCCACACTAGCGGGAGGGTTCTACGAGCAGTACTTC.

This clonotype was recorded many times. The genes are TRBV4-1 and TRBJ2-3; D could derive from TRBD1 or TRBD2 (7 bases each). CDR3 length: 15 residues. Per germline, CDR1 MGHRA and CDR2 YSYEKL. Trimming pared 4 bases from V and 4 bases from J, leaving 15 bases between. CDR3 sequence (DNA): TGCGCCAGCAGCCTCGACAGGGCGGGAGCAGATACGCAGTATTTT. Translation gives CASSLDRAGADTQYF.

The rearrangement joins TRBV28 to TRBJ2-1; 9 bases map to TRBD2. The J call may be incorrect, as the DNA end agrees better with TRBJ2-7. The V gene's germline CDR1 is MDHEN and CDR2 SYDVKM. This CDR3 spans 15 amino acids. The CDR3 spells CASSLLAGGPNEQYF. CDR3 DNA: TGTGCCAGCAGTTTATTGGCGGGAGGGCCTAATGAGCAGTACTTC.

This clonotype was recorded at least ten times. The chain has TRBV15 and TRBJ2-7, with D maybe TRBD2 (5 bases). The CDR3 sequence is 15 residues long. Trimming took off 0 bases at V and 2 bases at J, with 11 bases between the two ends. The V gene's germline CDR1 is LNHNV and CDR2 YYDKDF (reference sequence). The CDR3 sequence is CATSRDLTTTYEQYF. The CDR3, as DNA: TGTGCCACCAGCAGAGATCTAACGACTACCTACGAGCAGTACTTC.

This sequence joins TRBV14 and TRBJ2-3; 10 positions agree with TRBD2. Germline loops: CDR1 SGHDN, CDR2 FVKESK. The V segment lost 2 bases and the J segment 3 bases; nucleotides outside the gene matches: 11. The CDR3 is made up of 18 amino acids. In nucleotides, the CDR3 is TGTGCCAGCAGCCAACCAACTATAGCGGGGGGCTTTACAGATACGCAGTATTTT. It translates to CASSQPTIAGGFTDTQYF. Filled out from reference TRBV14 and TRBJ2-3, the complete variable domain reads EAGVTQFPSHSVIEKGQTVTLRCDPISGHDNLYWYRRVMGKEIKFLLHFVKESKQDESGMPNNRFLAERTGGTYSTLKVQPAELEDSGVYFCASSQPTIAGGFTDTQYFGPGTRLTVL.

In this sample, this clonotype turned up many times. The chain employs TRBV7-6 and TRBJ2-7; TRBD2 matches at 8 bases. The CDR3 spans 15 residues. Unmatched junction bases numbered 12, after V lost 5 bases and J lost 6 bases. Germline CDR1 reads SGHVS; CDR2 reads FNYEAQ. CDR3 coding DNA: TGTGCCAGCAGCCCGCCGCCGGGGGGGCGAAGCGAGCAGTACTTC. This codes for CASSPPPGGRSEQYF.

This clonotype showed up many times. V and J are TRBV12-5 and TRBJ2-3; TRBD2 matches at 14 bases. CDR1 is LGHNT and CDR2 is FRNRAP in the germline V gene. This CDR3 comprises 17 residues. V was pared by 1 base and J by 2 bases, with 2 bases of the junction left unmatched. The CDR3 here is CASGLGTSGRTTDTQYF. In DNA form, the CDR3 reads TGTGCTAGTGGTTTGGGGACTAGCGGGAGGACCACAGATACGCAGTATTTT.

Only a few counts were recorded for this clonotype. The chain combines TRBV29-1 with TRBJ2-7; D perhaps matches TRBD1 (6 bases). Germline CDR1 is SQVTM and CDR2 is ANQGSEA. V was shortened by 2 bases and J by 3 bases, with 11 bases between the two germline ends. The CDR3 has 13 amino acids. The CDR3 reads CSVEQGRGYEQYF. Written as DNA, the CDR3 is TGCAGCGTTGAACAGGGGAGAGGCTACGAGCAGTACTTC.

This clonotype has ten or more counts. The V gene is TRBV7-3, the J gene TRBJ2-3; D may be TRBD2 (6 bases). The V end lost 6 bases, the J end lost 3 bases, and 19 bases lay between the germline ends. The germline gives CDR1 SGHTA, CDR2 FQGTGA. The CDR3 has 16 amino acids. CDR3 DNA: TGTGCCAGCAGTCAATTCCTAGCCGGGGGTACAGATACGCAGTATTTT. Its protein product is CASSQFLAGGTDTQYF.

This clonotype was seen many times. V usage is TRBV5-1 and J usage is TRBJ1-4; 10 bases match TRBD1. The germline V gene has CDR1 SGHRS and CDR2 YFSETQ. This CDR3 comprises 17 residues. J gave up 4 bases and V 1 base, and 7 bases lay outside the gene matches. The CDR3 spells CASSLRGQGNLNEKLFF. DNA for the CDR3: TGCGCCAGCAGCTTGAGGGGACAGGGGAACCTTAATGAAAAACTGTTTTTT.

CDR3 in amino acids: CASSPRRDGDSGNTIYF. The CDR3 nucleotides read TGTGCCAGCTCACCTCGCCGGGACGGGGACTCTGGAAACACCATATATTTT. The rearrangement joins TRBV18 to TRBJ1-3; D is possibly TRBD1 (5 bases). Germline lookup yields CDR1 KGHSH and CDR2 LQKENI. Between the trimmed V and J ends, which lost 3 bases and 0 bases, there was a span of 15 bases. This CDR3 has 17 residues.

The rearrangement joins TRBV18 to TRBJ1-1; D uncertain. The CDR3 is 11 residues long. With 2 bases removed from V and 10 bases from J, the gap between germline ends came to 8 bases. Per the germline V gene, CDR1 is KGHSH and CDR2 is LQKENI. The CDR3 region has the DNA TGTGCCAGCTCACCAGAACAGTTAGCTTTCTTT. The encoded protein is CASSPEQLAFF.

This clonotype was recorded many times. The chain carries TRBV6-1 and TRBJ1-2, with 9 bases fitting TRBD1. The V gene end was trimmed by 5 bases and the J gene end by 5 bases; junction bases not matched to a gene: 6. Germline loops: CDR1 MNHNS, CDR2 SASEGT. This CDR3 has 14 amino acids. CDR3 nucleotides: TGTGCCAGCAGTACACAGGGGGCTCGGTATGGCTACACCTTC. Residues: CASSTQGARYGYTF.

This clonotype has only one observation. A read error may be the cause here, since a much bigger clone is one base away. The CDR3 loop is CASSVAKGKGYTF. CDR3 nucleotides: TGTGCCAGCAGCGTAGCTAAAGGGAAAGGCTACACCTTC. V usage is TRBV9 and J usage is TRBJ1-2; D call uncertain. Germline V lookup: CDR1 SGDLS, CDR2 YYNGEE. This CDR3 spans 13 amino acids. Deletions cut 0 bases from V and 8 bases from J, with 11 bases between.

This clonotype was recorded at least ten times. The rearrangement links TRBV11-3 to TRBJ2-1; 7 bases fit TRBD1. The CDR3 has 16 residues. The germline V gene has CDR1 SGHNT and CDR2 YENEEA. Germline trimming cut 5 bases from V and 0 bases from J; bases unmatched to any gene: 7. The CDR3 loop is CASSQGQTNSYNEQFF. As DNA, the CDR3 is TGTGCCAGCAGCCAGGGACAGACGAACTCCTACAATGAGCAGTTCTTC.

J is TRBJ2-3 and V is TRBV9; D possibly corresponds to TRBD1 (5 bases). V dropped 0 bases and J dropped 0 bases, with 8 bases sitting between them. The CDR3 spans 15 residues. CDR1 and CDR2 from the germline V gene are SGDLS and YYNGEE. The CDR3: CASSVEGASTDTQYF. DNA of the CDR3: TGTGCCAGCAGCGTAGAAGGGGCTAGCACAGATACGCAGTATTTT.

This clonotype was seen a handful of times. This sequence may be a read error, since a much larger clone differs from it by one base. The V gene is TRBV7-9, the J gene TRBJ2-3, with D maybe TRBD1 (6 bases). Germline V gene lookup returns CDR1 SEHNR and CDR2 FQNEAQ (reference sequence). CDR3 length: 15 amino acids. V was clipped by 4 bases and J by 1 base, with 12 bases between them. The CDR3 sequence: CASSSNRVGTDTQYF. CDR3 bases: TGTGCCAGCAGCTCCAACAGGGTTGGCACAGATACGCAGTATTTT. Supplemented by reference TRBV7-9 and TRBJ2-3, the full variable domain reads DTGVSQNPRHKITKRGQNVTFRCDPISEHNRLYWYRQTLGQGPEFLTYFQNEAQLEKSRLLSDRFSAERPKGSFSTLEIQRTEQGDSAMYLCASSSNRVGTDTQYFGPGTRLTVL.

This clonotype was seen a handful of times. CDR3 residues: CASQGGGGPGNTIYF. The CDR3 DNA follows: TGCGCCAGTCAGGGGGGCGGTGGCCCTGGAAACACCATATATTTT. The chain carries TRBV5-1 and TRBJ1-3, with 7 nucleotides matching TRBD1. This CDR3 is 15 amino acids long. Germline V gene data show CDR1 as SGHRS and CDR2 as YFSETQ. Losses at the gene ends were 8 bases for V and 2 bases for J; bases not matched to a gene: 10.

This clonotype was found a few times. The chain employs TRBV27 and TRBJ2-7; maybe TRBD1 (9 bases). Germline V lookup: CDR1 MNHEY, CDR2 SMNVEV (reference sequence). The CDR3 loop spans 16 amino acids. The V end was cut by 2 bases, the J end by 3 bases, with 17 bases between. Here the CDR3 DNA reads TGTGCCAGCAGTTTAACCGCGGGGGGACAGGGCTACGAGCAGTACTTC. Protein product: CASSLTAGGQGYEQYF.